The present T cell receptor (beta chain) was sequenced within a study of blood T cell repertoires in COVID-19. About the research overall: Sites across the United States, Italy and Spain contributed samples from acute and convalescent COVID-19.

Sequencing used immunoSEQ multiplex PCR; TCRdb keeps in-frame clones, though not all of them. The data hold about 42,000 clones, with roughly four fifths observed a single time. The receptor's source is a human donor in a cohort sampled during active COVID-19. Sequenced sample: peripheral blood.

DNA of the CDR3: TGTGCCAGTAGTACGACAGGGGTTGCGAATCAGCCCCAGCATTTT. Amino acid sequence: CASSTTGVANQPQHF. This chain uses TRBV19 with TRBJ1-5; 8 nucleotides line up with TRBD1. Germline CDR1 and CDR2: LNHDA and SQIVND (reference sequence). Trimming took 4 bases from V and 4 from J; bases not matched to a gene: 6. There are 15 residues in the CDR3.